The entry below describes one T cell receptor beta chain. Its antigen is not known. Trimming stripped 0 bases from V and 4 bases from J, with 17 bases between. This CDR3 region has 17 residues. CDR1 and CDR2 (germline): SGDLS, YYNGEE. This entry belongs to a study of T cell responses to AZD1222 COVID-19 vaccine. Study results and caveats: Clonal diversity may have been underestimated in mostly white British donors. CD4 TCRs linked to vaccination spanned spike, dominating at 160-218 and 743-854.

Some clones are missing from TCRdb's copy, which holds only in-frame ones; the method was immunoSEQ multiplex PCR. The top ten clones hold over 1.5% of a sample with roughly 180,000 clones, approximately 91% of them seen once. Researchers grouped second doses given at about 4 or about 12 weeks into one pool. The rearrangement uses TRBV9 and TRBJ1-3; D perhaps matches TRBD1 (5 bases). This material consisted of peripheral blood, taken 28 days after the second AZD1222 dose. This clonotype was obtained from an adult who received the AZD1222 COVID-19 vaccine. DNA for the CDR3: TGTGCCAGCAGCGTAGGGGTGGGACCAGCAGGGGGAAACACCATATATTTT. This sequence encodes CASSVGVGPAGGNTIYF.